These T cell receptor beta chains were read from a single sample in a study of blood T cell repertoires in COVID-19. Method: immunoSEQ multiplex PCR; TCRdb's copy keeps in-frame clones and lacks some. The repertoire has 250,000 to 350,000 clones, about 90% of them found once; the top ten carry about 2%. Sequencing was performed on peripheral blood. All receptors derive from a woman between 45 and 65 years old who had recovered from COVID-19. The CDR3 runs from the conserved cysteine through the conserved F or W. D genes are given only for firm matches. Part of the rows lack a size; the others show once, few, many or a class for expanded clones.

CDR3: CASSLTGGPQETQYF
DNA: TGTGCCAGCAGCTTAACGGGGGGGCCTCAAGAGACCCAGTACTTC
D: TRBD2
V: TRBV7-2
size: .
J: TRBJ2-5
length: 15

CDR3: CASTRLSGGSRYNEQFF
DNA: TGTGCCAGCACCCGGCTCAGTGGGGGGAGTCGCTACAATGAGCAGTTCTTC
D: .
V: TRBV28
size: .
J: TRBJ2-1
length: 17

CDR3: CASSQQGNYGYTF
DNA: TGCGCCAGCAGCCAGCAGGGGAACTATGGCTACACCTTC
D: .
V: TRBV4-1
size: .
J: TRBJ1-2
length: 13

CDR3: CASSSGDRANTEAFF
DNA: TGTGCCAGCAGCTCAGGGGACAGAGCGAACACTGAAGCTTTCTTT
D: TRBD1
V: TRBV7-9
size: .
J: TRBJ1-1
length: 15

CDR3: CASSLVGPGLGNSPLHF
DNA: TGTGCCAGCAGCTTAGTGGGGCCGGGACTGGGGAATTCACCCCTCCACTTT
D: .
V: TRBV7-2
size: few
J: TRBJ1-6
length: 17

CDR3: CASSPNSGMYNEQFF
DNA: TGTGCCAGCAGTCCCAATTCGGGAATGTACAATGAGCAGTTCTTC
D: .
V: TRBV27
size: .
J: TRBJ2-1
length: 15

CDR3: CASSQAGSYEQYF
DNA: TGCGCCAGCAGCCAAGCAGGGTCCTACGAGCAGTACTTC
D: .
V: TRBV4-3
size: .
J: TRBJ2-7
length: 13

CDR3: CASSLWGGAGEQSGANVLTF
DNA: TGCGCCAGCAGCCTCTGGGGTGGGGCAGGGGAACAGTCTGGGGCCAACGTCCTGACTTTC
D: .
V: TRBV4-3
size: once
J: TRBJ2-6
length: 20

CDR3: CASSSGQGRGEQYF
DNA: TGTGCCAGCAGTTCGGGACAGGGGAGGGGGGAGCAGTACTTC
D: TRBD1
V: TRBV27
size: .
J: TRBJ2-7
length: 14

CDR3: CASSKMGASGSYEQYF
DNA: TGTGCCAGCAGCAAGATGGGAGCTAGCGGCTCCTACGAGCAGTACTTC
D: TRBD2
V: TRBV7-2
size: .
J: TRBJ2-7
length: 16

CDR3: CASSWGQEAFF
DNA: TGTGCCAGCAGCTGGGGACAGGAAGCTTTCTTT
D: TRBD1
V: TRBV12-3/TRBV12-4
size: .
J: TRBJ1-1
length: 11

CDR3: CSVDRRGYGYTF
DNA: TGCAGCGTTGACCGGCGGGGCTATGGCTACACCTTC
D: .
V: TRBV29-1
size: .
J: TRBJ1-2
length: 12

CDR3: CASSPDMERGYTF
DNA: TGTGCCAGCAGCCCGGATATGGAGCGAGGCTACACCTTC
D: .
V: TRBV5-4
size: .
J: TRBJ1-2
length: 13

CDR3: CASSLAAEATEAFF
DNA: TGTGCCAGCAGCTTAGCGGCTGAGGCCACTGAAGCTTTCTTT
D: .
V: TRBV7-9
size: .
J: TRBJ1-1
length: 14

CDR3: CASRREMNTEAFF
DNA: TGCGCCAGCCGCAGGGAAATGAACACTGAAGCTTTCTTT
D: .
V: TRBV5-1
size: .
J: TRBJ1-1
length: 13

CDR3: CASSPPGLAGVDTQYF
DNA: TGCGCCAGCAGCCCTCCGGGACTAGCGGGGGTGGATACGCAGTATTTT
D: TRBD2
V: TRBV5-1
size: .
J: TRBJ2-3
length: 16

CDR3: CASSQGQGPATNEKLFF
DNA: TGCGCCAGCAGCCAGGGACAGGGACCTGCAACTAATGAAAAACTGTTTTTT
D: TRBD1
V: TRBV4-1
size: .
J: TRBJ1-4
length: 17

CDR3: CASSKEPQVPRSYNSPLHF
DNA: TGTGCCAGCAGCAAAGAACCGCAGGTCCCCCGCTCCTATAATTCACCCCTCCACTTT
D: .
V: TRBV21-1
size: .
J: TRBJ1-6
length: 19

CDR3: CAWTRDSAGYTF
DNA: TGTGCCTGGACTCGGGACAGTGCGGGCTACACCTTC
D: TRBD1
V: TRBV30
size: .
J: TRBJ1-2
length: 12

CDR3: CASSSVGTGLYSNQPQHF
DNA: TGTGCCAGCAGTTCGGTCGGGACAGGCCTATATAGCAATCAGCCCCAGCATTTT
D: TRBD1
V: TRBV28
size: .
J: TRBJ1-5
length: 18

CDR3: CASSRSWRTEAFF
DNA: TGTGCCAGCAGCCGCTCCTGGAGGACTGAAGCTTTCTTT
D: .
V: TRBV3-1/TRBV3-2
size: once
J: TRBJ1-1
length: 13

CDR3: CASSYLQGNQPQHF
DNA: TGTGCCAGCAGTTACTTACAGGGCAATCAGCCCCAGCATTTT
D: .
V: TRBV28
size: .
J: TRBJ1-5
length: 14

CDR3: CASGLGHRGRVGYTF
DNA: TGTGCTAGTGGTTTGGGACACAGGGGACGCGTGGGCTACACCTTC
D: TRBD1
V: TRBV12-5
size: .
J: TRBJ1-2
length: 15

CDR3: CASSPHQGQVNYGYTF
DNA: TGTGCCAGCTCACCACACCAGGGACAGGTGAACTATGGCTACACCTTC
D: TRBD1
V: TRBV18
size: .
J: TRBJ1-2
length: 16

CDR3: CASSKRAQGEQYF
DNA: TGTGCCAGCAGCAAAAGGGCACAGGGAGAGCAGTACTTC
D: .
V: TRBV3-1/TRBV3-2
size: .
J: TRBJ2-7
length: 13

CDR3: CASSGGNQETQYF
DNA: TGTGCCAGCAGCGGGGGGAACCAAGAGACCCAGTACTTC
D: .
V: TRBV11-2
size: .
J: TRBJ2-5
length: 13

CDR3: CASTVGSGNNEQFF
DNA: TGTGCCAGTACGGTGGGGAGTGGGAACAATGAGCAGTTCTTC
D: .
V: TRBV19
size: .
J: TRBJ2-1
length: 14

CDR3: CSVWTSGRGGYNEQFF
DNA: TGCAGCGTTTGGACTAGCGGGAGAGGGGGCTACAATGAGCAGTTCTTC
D: TRBD2
V: TRBV29-1
size: .
J: TRBJ2-1
length: 16

CDR3: CASSFRTGLGEKLFF
DNA: TGTGCCAGCAGCTTCCGGACAGGGCTAGGGGAAAAACTGTTTTTT
D: TRBD1
V: TRBV9
size: .
J: TRBJ1-4
length: 15

CDR3: CASTQRQAGGTEAFF
DNA: TGTGCCAGCACCCAGAGACAGGCCGGAGGCACTGAAGCTTTCTTT
D: .
V: TRBV28
size: .
J: TRBJ1-1
length: 15

CDR3: CASSYQGANYGYTF
DNA: TGTGCCAGCAGTTACCAGGGGGCAAACTATGGCTACACCTTC
D: TRBD1
V: TRBV6-6
size: .
J: TRBJ1-2
length: 14

CDR3: CASSLSGGGALDTQYF
DNA: TGTGCCAGCAGCTTAAGCGGCGGGGGGGCTCTAGATACGCAGTATTTT
D: TRBD2
V: TRBV7-3
size: .
J: TRBJ2-3
length: 16

CDR3: CASSQDAAAGSYGYTF
DNA: TGCGCCAGCAGCCAAGATGCCGCGGCGGGGAGCTATGGCTACACCTTC
D: .
V: TRBV4-3
size: .
J: TRBJ1-2
length: 16

CDR3: CASREYQETQYF
DNA: TGTGCCAGCAGGGAGTACCAAGAGACCCAGTACTTC
D: .
V: TRBV2
size: .
J: TRBJ2-5
length: 12

CDR3: CASSLGGRRDYGYTF
DNA: TGTGCCAGCAGCTTAGGGGGTAGGCGGGATTATGGCTACACCTTC
D: .
V: TRBV7-2
size: .
J: TRBJ1-2
length: 15

CDR3: CASSLGGQPGLNEQYF
DNA: TGTGCCAGCAGTTTGGGGGGACAACCGGGACTAAACGAGCAGTACTTC
D: .
V: TRBV28
size: .
J: TRBJ2-7
length: 16

CDR3: CATSRAKGQYGVGQYF
DNA: TGTGCCACCAGCAGAGCGAAGGGACAGTATGGGGTGGGGCAGTACTTC
D: TRBD1
V: TRBV15
size: .
J: TRBJ2-7
length: 16

CDR3: CASFLRDRDYGYTF
DNA: TGTGCCAGCTTCCTCCGGGACAGAGACTATGGCTACACCTTC
D: TRBD1
V: TRBV28
size: once
J: TRBJ1-2
length: 14

CDR3: CAWRINSQTGAFF
DNA: TGTGCCTGGAGAATCAACTCACAGACAGGAGCTTTCTTT
D: .
V: TRBV30
size: .
J: TRBJ1-1
length: 13

CDR3: CASSLGGDDTQYF
DNA: TGCGCCAGCAGCTTGGGCGGGGATGATACGCAGTATTTT
D: .
V: TRBV5-1
size: .
J: TRBJ2-3
length: 13

CDR3: CASSLRGTGAYEQYF
DNA: TGTGCCAGCAGTTTACGAGGGACAGGAGCCTACGAGCAGTACTTC
D: TRBD1
V: TRBV28
size: .
J: TRBJ2-7
length: 15

CDR3: CASSHRDQNYGYTF
DNA: TGTGCCAGCAGCCACAGGGATCAGAACTATGGCTACACCTTC
D: .
V: TRBV6-2/TRBV6-3
size: .
J: TRBJ1-2
length: 14

CDR3: CASKRGQPAYNEQFF
DNA: TGTGCCAGCAAACGGGGACAGCCTGCCTACAATGAGCAGTTCTTC
D: TRBD1
V: TRBV27
size: .
J: TRBJ2-1
length: 15

CDR3: CASSLESQQFF
DNA: TGTGCCAGCAGCTTAGAGAGTCAGCAGTTCTTC
D: .
V: TRBV7-8
size: .
J: TRBJ2-1
length: 11

CDR3: CASSDRVAGGNEQFF
DNA: TGTGCCAGCAGTGACCGGGTAGCGGGAGGGAATGAGCAGTTCTTC
D: TRBD2
V: TRBV6-4
size: few
J: TRBJ2-1
length: 15

CDR3: CASSGISGGASTDTQYF
DNA: TGTGCCAGCAGCGGAATTAGCGGGGGGGCTAGCACAGATACGCAGTATTTT
D: TRBD2
V: TRBV5-4
size: once
J: TRBJ2-3
length: 17